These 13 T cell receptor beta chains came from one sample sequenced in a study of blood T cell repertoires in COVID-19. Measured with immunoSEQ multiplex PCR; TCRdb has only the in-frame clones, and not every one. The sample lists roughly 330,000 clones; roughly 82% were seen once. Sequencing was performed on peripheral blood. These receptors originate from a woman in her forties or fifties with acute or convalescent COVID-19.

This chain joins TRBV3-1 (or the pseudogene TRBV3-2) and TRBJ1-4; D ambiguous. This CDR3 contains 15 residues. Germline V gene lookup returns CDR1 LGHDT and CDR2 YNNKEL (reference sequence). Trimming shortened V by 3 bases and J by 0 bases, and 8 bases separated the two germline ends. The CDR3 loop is CASSHNTATNEKLFF. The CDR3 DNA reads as TGTGCCAGCAGCCATAACACCGCAACTAATGAAAAACTGTTTTTT.

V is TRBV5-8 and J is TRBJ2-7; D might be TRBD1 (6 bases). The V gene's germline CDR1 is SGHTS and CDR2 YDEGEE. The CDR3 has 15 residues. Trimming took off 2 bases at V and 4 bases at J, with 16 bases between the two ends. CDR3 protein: CASSLGQFGIYEQYF. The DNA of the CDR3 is TGTGCCAGCAGCTTAGGACAGTTCGGTATTTACGAGCAGTACTTC.

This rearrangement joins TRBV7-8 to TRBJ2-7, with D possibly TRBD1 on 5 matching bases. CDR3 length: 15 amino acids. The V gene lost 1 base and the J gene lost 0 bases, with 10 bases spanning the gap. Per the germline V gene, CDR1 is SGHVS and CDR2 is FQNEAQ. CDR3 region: CASSLGAGRSYEQYF. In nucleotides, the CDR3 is TGTGCCAGCAGCTTAGGGGCAGGGCGCTCCTACGAGCAGTACTTC.

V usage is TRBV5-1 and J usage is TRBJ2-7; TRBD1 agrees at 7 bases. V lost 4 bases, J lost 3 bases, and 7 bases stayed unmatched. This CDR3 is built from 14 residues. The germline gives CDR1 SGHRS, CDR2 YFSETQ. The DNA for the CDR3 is TGCGCCAGCAGCCCAGGACAGGAGCTCTACGAGCAGTACTTC. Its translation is CASSPGQELYEQYF.

The CDR3 bases are TGTGCCAGCAGCTCTCTAGTGAGCACCGGGGAGCTGTTTTTT. Amino acids: CASSSLVSTGELFF. The chain links TRBV7-3 to TRBJ2-2; D call uncertain. Germline V gene lookup returns CDR1 SGHTA and CDR2 FQGTGA. V was cut by 4 bases and J by 4 bases, with 10 bases left in between. The CDR3 totals 14 residues.

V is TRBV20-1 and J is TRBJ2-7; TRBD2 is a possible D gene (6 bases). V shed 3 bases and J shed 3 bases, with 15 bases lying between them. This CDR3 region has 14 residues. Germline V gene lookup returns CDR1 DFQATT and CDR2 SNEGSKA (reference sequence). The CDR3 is CSASPRGVNYEQYF. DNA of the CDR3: TGCAGTGCTAGTCCGCGGGGAGTGAACTACGAGCAGTACTTC.

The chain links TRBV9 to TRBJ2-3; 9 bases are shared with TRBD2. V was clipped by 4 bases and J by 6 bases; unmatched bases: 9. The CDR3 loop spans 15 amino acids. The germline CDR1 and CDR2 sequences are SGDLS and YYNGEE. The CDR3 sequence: CASSLSVAGADTQYF. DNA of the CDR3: TGTGCCAGCAGCCTCTCGGTAGCGGGAGCGGATACGCAGTATTTT.

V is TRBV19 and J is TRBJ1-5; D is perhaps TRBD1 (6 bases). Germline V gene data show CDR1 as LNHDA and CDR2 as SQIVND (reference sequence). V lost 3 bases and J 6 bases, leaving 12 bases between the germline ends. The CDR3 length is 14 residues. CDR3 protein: CASSINQGTQPQHF. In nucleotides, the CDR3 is TGTGCCAGTAGTATTAACCAGGGGACTCAGCCCCAGCATTTT.

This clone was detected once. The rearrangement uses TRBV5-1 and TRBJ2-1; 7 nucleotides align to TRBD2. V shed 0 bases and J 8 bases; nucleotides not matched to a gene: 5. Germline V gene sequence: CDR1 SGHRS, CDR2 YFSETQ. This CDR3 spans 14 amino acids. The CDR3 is CASSLGLANDEQFF. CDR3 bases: TGCGCCAGCAGCTTGGGACTAGCTAACGATGAGCAGTTCTTC.

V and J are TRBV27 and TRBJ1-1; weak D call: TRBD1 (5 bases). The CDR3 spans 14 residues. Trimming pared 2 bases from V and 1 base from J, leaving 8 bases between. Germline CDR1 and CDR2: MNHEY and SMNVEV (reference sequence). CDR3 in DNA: TGTGCCAGCAGTTTAGCGGGGCCGAACACTGAAGCTTTCTTT. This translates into CASSLAGPNTEAFF.

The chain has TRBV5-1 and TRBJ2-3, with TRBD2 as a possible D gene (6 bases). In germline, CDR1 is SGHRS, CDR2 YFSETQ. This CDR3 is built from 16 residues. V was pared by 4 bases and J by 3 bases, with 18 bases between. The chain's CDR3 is CASSGGTLRTTDTQYF. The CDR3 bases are TGCGCCAGCAGCGGCGGGACGTTACGTACTACAGATACGCAGTATTTT.

This CDR3 is CASSLGQGRRNTEAFF. The CDR3 region has the DNA TGTGCCAGCAGCTTAGGACAGGGGAGGCGGAACACTGAAGCTTTCTTT. The chain carries TRBV11-3 and TRBJ1-1; 8 bases line up with TRBD1. The V and J ends lost 1 base and 1 base, in that order; junction bases with no gene match: 5. Germline loops: CDR1 SGHNT, CDR2 YENEEA. The CDR3 loop spans 16 amino acids.

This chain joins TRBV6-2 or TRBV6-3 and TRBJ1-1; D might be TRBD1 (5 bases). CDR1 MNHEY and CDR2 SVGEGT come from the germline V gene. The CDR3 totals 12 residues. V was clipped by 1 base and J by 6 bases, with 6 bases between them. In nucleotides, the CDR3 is TGTGCCAGCAGTTACTTGGGGCCTGAAGCTTTCTTT. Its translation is CASSYLGPEAFF.